This record covers a single T cell receptor beta chain. Original processing notes: Estimated nucleated cell counts came from reference gene primer amplification. This table comes from immunoSEQ multiplex PCR, and its TCRdb copy is limited to in-frame clones, with some not included. That table supplies the V and J calls and clone size; D and trimming were determined from the DNA. In the table there are over 100,000 clones, 70% to 90% of which are singletons. This sample is part of a study of blood T cell repertoires in COVID-19. The wider study: COVID-19 samples collected from the United States, Italy and Spain covered acute and convalescent phases. Sample material is recorded as cDNA or gDNA derived from T cells, B-cell-depleted T cells, or PBMCs.

Germline V gives CDR1 SNHLY, CDR2 FYNNEI. There are 13 residues in the CDR3. Trimming cost V 7 bases and J 4 bases, with 10 bases left between them. This rearrangement joins TRBV2 to TRBJ2-2, with no clear D. The TCR sequence derives from a man between 40 and 49 years old with acute or convalescent COVID-19. Material for sequencing was peripheral blood. The CDR3 nucleotides are TGTGCCAGCATGTTACAGCTCACCGGGGAGCTGTTTTTT. Its protein is CASMLQLTGELFF.